This TCR beta chain came from a study of blood T cell repertoires in COVID-19. Study context: The analysed material was cDNA or gDNA that came from T cells, B-cell-depleted T cells, or PBMCs.

Recruits, aged roughly 18 to 100 years, lived in under 25 US areas. Recovery among Cohort 3 donors was established by two negative PCRs, clearance, or symptom resolution. CDR3 length: 13 residues. Trimming left V 6 bases short and J 7 bases short, with 13 bases between. The authors' processing: Amplified reference gene primers provided the basis for estimating nucleated cell counts. Only in-frame clones appear in the TCRdb table, and some are missing; sequencing was by immunoSEQ multiplex PCR. D and trimming come from the DNA, and the V and J calls and clone size come from that table. The table shows about 150,000 clones, with about 90% occurring only once.

This chain uses TRBV12-3 or TRBV12-4 with TRBJ1-5; D not resolved. Sequenced: PBMCs or T cells enriched from blood (not recorded which). The receptor's source is a woman aged 50 to 60 who had recovered from COVID-19. The DNA of the CDR3 is TGTGCCAGCAGCTTATCTGGCAGGCAGCCCCAGCATTTT. As protein: CASSLSGRQPQHF.